This T cell receptor beta chain was captured in a study of CD8+CD57+ T cells in acquired aplastic anemia. Study summary: DNA from sorted CD4+ and CD8+ cells averaged roughly 3.2 ug. Study results and limitations: Researchers report that fewer than 30 CD8+ CDR3 sequences appeared in both patients and controls.

CDR1 is ENHRY, CDR2 SYGVKD, per germline. Trimming stripped 8 bases from V and 5 bases from J, with 13 bases between. This CDR3 contains 13 residues. Comments on this clonotype: Its antigen is undetermined.

Genomic DNA, the template, was used for profiling of the TCR beta VDJ and CDR3. TCRdb re-derived calls from the reads in MiXCR, one entry per CDR3 protein. Altogether around 180,000 distinct CDR3 sequences are present, 50% to 75% being singletons, with the ten largest covering around 46%. The TCR comes from a human donor with severe aplastic anemia or a healthy control (not recorded which). Input material: sorted CD4+, CD8+, or CD8+CD57+ T cells (not recorded which) from PBMCs. The genes are TRBV10-3 and TRBJ1-5, with a weak D call TRBD1 (6 bases). The CDR3 nucleotides are TGTGCCATCCATGACAGGCCCGATCAGCCCCAGCATTTT. This translates into CAIHDRPDQPQHF.